What follows is one T cell receptor (beta chain) and its context. Its antigen remains undetermined. Within one base of it there is no much larger clone, and no base qualities were kept. This record comes from a study of OX40 agonist ivuxolimab in advanced cancers. Describing the broader study: The costimulatory receptor OX40 (CD134) was targeted by ivuxolimab, a fully human IgG2 agonistic monoclonal antibody. Intravenous ivuxolimab was administered to patients every 2 weeks at six dose levels: 0.01, 0.1, 0.3, 1.5, 3 and 10 mg/kg. Of the roughly 50 dose-escalation patients, hepatocellular carcinoma was present in 19, melanoma in some 15, renal cell carcinoma in 9 and head and neck cancer in 9. A male proportion of roughly 85% and a mean age of approximately 55 years, ranging from roughly 23 to 90, were recorded for the dose-escalation cohort. Prior anti-PD-1, anti-PD-L1 or anti-CTLA-4 therapy was permitted, and approximately 39% of dose-escalation patients had received checkpoint inhibitors. Partial responses were achieved by three dose-escalation patients, of whom one had hepatocellular carcinoma and two had cutaneous melanoma. Peripheral TCRbeta sequencing was intended to test whether TCR sequence diversity was altered and clonal T-cell expansion was caused by ivuxolimab. The monotherapy dose-escalation portion (N ≈ 55 patients) of the phase I ivuxolimab trial is reported in the paper. What the authors observed across the whole study: Low levels of normalized T-cell clonal expansion were also shown by some nonresponding patients. At doses from 0.1 to 3.0 mg/kg, clonal expansion was seen in both CD4+ and CD8+ blood T cells between baseline and week 6. After ivuxolimab, more expanded clones were found on average in CD8+ T cells than in CD4+ T cells. Antigen specificity was not determined for the clonally expanded peripheral T cells. In the 0.1-3.0 mg/kg groups, partial responders were among the patients with the lowest normalized peripheral clonal expansion, particularly in CD8+ T cells.

Sequences KGHSH (CDR1) and LQKENI (CDR2) are obtained from the germline V gene. Cut back by 2 bases and 1 base, the V and J ends lie 6 bases apart. Measured from the cysteine to the phenylalanine, the CDR3 is 14 residues long. The entry retains the CDR3 DNA only, 42 bases that are in frame from base 1. Genomic DNA was extracted from sorted cells for sequencing of the TCRbeta CDR3 region. TCRbeta CDR3 regions were sequenced using the immunoSEQ Assay. Not all clones reach the TCRdb copy of this immuneACCESS table, which keeps in-frame sequences only. Checked studies attribute under half of the gap to unresolved V genes and leave the rest unexplained. The sample table contains some 96,000 clones; only one count was recorded for approximately 83% of them. The ten largest clones capture about 1.5% of the sample. The trial excluded patients who had a history of autoimmune disease or were on systemic immunosuppression. Peripheral blood for TCR sequencing was collected from all dose cohorts at baseline, on cycle 4 day 1, and on cycle 7 day 1. Samples were obtained from an open-label, multicenter, first-in-human phase I dose-escalation trial of ivuxolimab. Adults with locally advanced or metastatic head and neck squamous cell, hepatocellular, melanoma or renal cell carcinoma were enrolled in the trial. Before TCR sequencing, CD4+ T cells and CD8+ T cells from peripheral blood were sorted into separate populations.

Sequencing was performed on CD4+ or CD8+ T cells sorted from blood, taken in a trial of the OX40 agonist ivuxolimab. Here the chain combines TRBV18 and TRBJ2-4, and possibly TRBD2, on 6 matching bases. The sequence derives from an adult with an advanced solid tumor such as melanoma, head and neck, liver or kidney cancer. The CDR3 region has the sequence CASSPGGAKNIQYF. The sequenced DNA is TGTGCCAGCTCACCAGGGGGGGCCAAAAACATTCAGTACTTC.